This T cell receptor (beta chain) is from a study of blood T cell repertoires in COVID-19. Background on the study: Acute-phase and convalescent COVID-19 samples originated in the United States, Italy and Spain. Sample material is recorded as cDNA or gDNA derived from T cells, B-cell-depleted T cells, or PBMCs.

Original handling: Amplification from reference gene primers served as the basis for estimated nucleated cell counts. TCRdb's copy holds only in-frame clones and misses some; the assay was immunoSEQ multiplex PCR. The V and J calls and clone size are taken from that table; D and trimming were inferred from the DNA. Of roughly 200,000 clones listed, more than 65% are singletons. V lost 6 bases and J lost 4; bases outside the gene matches: 11. Germline V gene sequence: CDR1 KGHSH, CDR2 LQKENI. CDR3 size: 18 residues. Source material: peripheral blood. The source is a woman of 80 years or more with acute or convalescent COVID-19. This chain uses TRBV18 with TRBJ2-3, with 15 bases aligning to TRBD2. This chain's CDR3 is CASSAGLAGGGRADTQYF. In DNA, the CDR3 is TGTGCCAGCTCCGCGGGACTAGCGGGAGGAGGAAGGGCAGATACGCAGTATTTT.